The 30 T cell receptor beta chains below were found in one sample sequenced in a study of cytomegalovirus exposure and HLA in healthy donors. PCR amplification relied on 60 Vbeta primers (plus 13 Jbeta primers). Only in-frame clones appear in the TCRdb table, and some are missing; sequencing was by immunoSEQ multiplex PCR. The data contain about 160,000 clones, less than 85% of them singletons. The specimen was PBMCs. These receptors came from a boy younger than 10 in good health and CMV-seronegative.

The CDR3 nucleotides are TGTGCCAGTAGTATTTCCCAGGCTGGCTACGAGCAGTACTTC. The encoded protein is CASSISQAGYEQYF. This rearrangement joins TRBV19 to TRBJ2-7; D uncertain. CDR1 LNHDA and CDR2 SQIVND come from the germline V gene (reference sequence). The V and J ends lost 3 bases and 3 bases respectively, with 12 bases between them. The CDR3 is 14 residues long. The full variable domain, rest sourced from reference TRBV19 and TRBJ2-7, is DGGITQSPKYLFRKEGQNVTLSCEQNLNHDAMYWYRQDPGQGLRLIYYSQIVNDFQKGDIAEGYSVSREKKESFPLTVTSAQKNPTAFYLCASSISQAGYEQYFGPGTRLTVT.

V usage is TRBV28 and J usage is TRBJ2-2; 9 bases agree with TRBD1. CDR3 size: 15 residues. Germline CDR1 MDHEN, CDR2 SYDVKM. Unmatched junction bases numbered 5, after V lost 5 bases and J lost 4 bases. The CDR3 nucleotides read TGTGCCAGCAGTGGGGGGGACAGGGCCACCGGGGAGCTGTTTTTT. It yields the protein CASSGGDRATGELFF.

The chain joins TRBV29-1 to TRBJ1-1, with D maybe TRBD1 (6 bases). CDR1 and CDR2 (germline): SQVTM, ANQGSEA. V was cut by 5 bases and J by 0 bases, with 25 bases left in between. CDR3 length equals 18 residues. The CDR3 coding sequence is TGCAGCGTTACCCGCCCGGGACAAAGTTTCTCTATGAACACTGAAGCTTTCTTT. It yields the protein CSVTRPGQSFSMNTEAFF.

There are a few counts of this clone. The rearrangement uses TRBV6-1 and TRBJ1-5; D not certain. CDR1 and CDR2 (germline): MNHNS, SASEGT. With 2 bases removed from V and 6 bases from J, the gap between germline ends came to 11 bases. This CDR3 spans 14 amino acids. The CDR3 DNA reads as TGTGCCAGCAGTGAACGAGAGGGTGGTCAGCCCCAGCATTTT. This encodes CASSEREGGQPQHF.

This clone was seen a few times. This chain links TRBV18 with TRBJ1-1, with D possibly TRBD1 on 5 matching bases. The germline V gene has CDR1 KGHSH and CDR2 LQKENI. This CDR3 has 13 amino acids. The V end was cut by 6 bases, the J end by 1 base, with 9 bases between. The CDR3 is CASSLRENTEAFF. The CDR3 bases are TGTGCCAGCTCCCTCAGGGAGAACACTGAAGCTTTCTTT.

The chain couples TRBV27 to TRBJ1-2; TRBD1 aligns across 9 bases. This CDR3 is built from 14 residues. The ends lost 5 bases at V and 3 bases at J; junction bases unmatched: 4. Germline values: CDR1 MNHEY, CDR2 SMNVEV (reference sequence). The CDR3 DNA reads as TGTGCCAGCAGTCCCGGACAGGGGTACTATGGCTACACCTTC. The encoded protein is CASSPGQGYYGYTF.

This chain joins TRBV19 and TRBJ1-2; D uncertain. The CDR3 loop spans 14 amino acids. The germline CDR1 and CDR2 sequences are LNHDA and SQIVND (reference sequence). Trimming took off 3 bases at V and 0 bases at J, with 8 bases between the two ends. CDR3 DNA: TGTGCCAGTAGTATCATGTCTACTAACTATGGCTACACCTTC. Amino acid sequence: CASSIMSTNYGYTF.

Note on this clone: Other DNA sequences in this sample translate to the same CDR3. This chain joins TRBV5-1 and TRBJ2-5; TRBD2 matches at 8 bases. The CDR3 length is 15 residues. Germline V gene lookup returns CDR1 SGHRS and CDR2 YFSETQ. Trimming took 0 bases from V and 7 from J; bases not matched to a gene: 8. The CDR3 DNA is TGCGCCAGCAGCTTGGAGCTAGCGGGCCCGGGGACCCAGTACTTC. Encoded protein: CASSLELAGPGTQYF.

This chain uses TRBV5-1 with TRBJ2-3, with TRBD2 identical over 9 bases. V shed 4 bases, J shed 2 bases, and the junction held 2 bases outside the gene matches. From germline, CDR1 is SGHRS and CDR2 YFSETQ. This CDR3 region has 14 residues. CDR3 sequence: CASSASGTTDTQYF. The CDR3 DNA follows: TGCGCCAGCAGCGCTAGCGGGACCACAGATACGCAGTATTTT.

The CDR3 reads CASSRGQEKYNEQFF. The CDR3, as DNA: TGTGCCAGCAGCCGTGGACAGGAAAAGTACAATGAGCAGTTCTTC. This rearrangement joins TRBV7-9 to TRBJ2-1, with 7 positions matching TRBD1. Germline CDR1 and CDR2: SEHNR and FQNEAQ (reference sequence). This CDR3 is built from 15 residues. V lost 5 bases, J lost 4 bases, and 8 bases stayed unmatched.

V is TRBV7-9 and J is TRBJ1-1, with a tentative D call TRBD1 (5 bases). The ends were cut back, 5 bases at V and 3 bases at J, with 13 bases in the middle. Germline CDR1 SEHNR, CDR2 FQNEAQ (reference sequence). This CDR3 comprises 14 residues. The CDR3 loop reads CASSRGWGDTEAFF. The CDR3 DNA sequence: TGTGCCAGCAGCCGGGGTTGGGGGGACACTGAAGCTTTCTTT.

The chain links TRBV5-1 to TRBJ1-1; TRBD1 might be the D (6 bases). Germline V gives CDR1 SGHRS, CDR2 YFSETQ. This CDR3 contains 14 residues. V was shortened by 7 bases and J by 0 bases, with 13 bases between the two germline ends. In DNA, the CDR3 is TGCGCCAGCCTTCCAGGGGATCTGAACACTGAAGCTTTCTTT. Translation gives CASLPGDLNTEAFF.

In its sample, this clone was seen a few times. CDR3 loop: CASSLGSQGDTIYF. The CDR3, as DNA: TGCGCCAGCAGCTTGGGATCACAGGGGGACACCATATATTTT. The chain is built from TRBV5-1 and TRBJ1-3; 8 nucleotides align to TRBD1. Germline lookup yields CDR1 SGHRS and CDR2 YFSETQ. V lost 0 bases and J lost 8; bases outside the gene matches: 4. The CDR3 has 14 residues.

The genes are TRBV27 and TRBJ2-7, with TRBD2 matching over 11 bases. With V trimmed by 5 bases and J by 5 bases, 8 bases remained unmatched. The CDR3 has 15 residues. CDR1 is MNHEY, CDR2 SMNVEV, per germline (reference sequence). CDR3 sequence (DNA): TGTGCCAGCAGTCCCATAGCGGGAGGGGGGAACGAGCAGTACTTC. Encoded protein: CASSPIAGGGNEQYF.

This CDR3 is CASEGVDENIQYF. The CDR3 DNA sequence: TGTGCCAGTGAAGGGGTGGATGAGAACATTCAGTACTTC. This sequence joins TRBV6-1 and TRBJ2-4; D possibly corresponds to TRBD1 (5 bases). V lost 9 bases to trimming and J lost 7 bases, with 16 bases between them. CDR3 size: 13 residues. Germline CDR1 is MNHNS and CDR2 is SASEGT.

The chain combines TRBV2 with TRBJ1-5, with 9 nucleotides matching TRBD1. Germline V lookup: CDR1 SNHLY, CDR2 FYNNEI. After removal of 6 bases from V and 6 bases from J, the junction contained 15 bases not matched to a gene. The CDR3 is made up of 17 amino acids. The CDR3 DNA is TGTGCCAGCAGGACAGGGGGTCGGAGGCCCCAGGGTCAGCCCCAGCATTTT. This sequence encodes CASRTGGRRPQGQPQHF.

The rearrangement uses TRBV29-1 and TRBJ1-1; TRBD1 matches 9 bases. The CDR3 has 16 residues. V was pared by 1 base and J by 1 base, with 7 bases of the junction left unmatched. Germline V lookup: CDR1 SQVTM, CDR2 ANQGSEA. Here the CDR3 DNA reads TGCAGCGTTGAAGGGGGACAGGGAGGGAGGAACACTGAAGCTTTCTTT. Encoded protein: CSVEGGQGGRNTEAFF.

The chain is built from TRBV18 and TRBJ2-1; a possible D gene is TRBD1 (5 bases). There are 16 residues in the CDR3. Trimming stripped 2 bases from V and 3 bases from J, with 14 bases between. CDR1 KGHSH and CDR2 LQKENI come from the germline V gene. The CDR3 nucleotides read TGTGCCAGCTCACCAAGGGGTCCCAAAGGCTACAATGAGCAGTTCTTC. As protein: CASSPRGPKGYNEQFF.

V usage is TRBV5-6 and J usage is TRBJ1-2; no reliable D call. CDR3 length equals 15 residues. Germline loops: CDR1 SGHDT, CDR2 YYEEEE. V was cut by 1 base and J by 0 bases, with 10 bases left in between. As DNA, the CDR3 is TGTGCCAGCAGCTTGCAGTATACTACTAACTATGGCTACACCTTC. It specifies CASSLQYTTNYGYTF.

This clone has only a few counts. This chain links TRBV7-9 with TRBJ1-5; D might be TRBD1 (5 bases). Trimming pared 5 bases from V and 1 base from J, leaving 6 bases between. CDR3 length: 13 residues. CDR1 and CDR2 (germline): SEHNR, FQNEAQ (reference sequence). CDR3 nucleotides: TGTGCCAGCAGCAGGGGAAGCAATCAGCCCCAGCATTTT. Translating it yields CASSRGSNQPQHF.

The rearrangement joins TRBV7-3 to TRBJ2-1, with TRBD2 matching 11 bases. V lost 1 base and J lost 4; bases outside the gene matches: 9. Germline V gene sequence: CDR1 SGHTA, CDR2 FQGTGA. There are 18 residues in the CDR3. The CDR3: CASSLIGPRLAGYNEQFF. The CDR3 bases are TGTGCCAGCAGCTTAATAGGCCCCCGACTAGCGGGATACAATGAGCAGTTCTTC.

The sample holds a few counts of this clone. The chain employs TRBV5-1 and TRBJ2-2, with 11 bases lining up with TRBD1. V dropped 4 bases and J dropped 3; count of bases not matched to a gene: 5. CDR3 length: 16 residues. The germline CDR1 and CDR2 sequences are SGHRS and YFSETQ. CDR3 region: CASSPGDRGDTGELFF. CDR3 DNA: TGCGCCAGCAGCCCAGGGGACAGGGGGGACACCGGGGAGCTGTTTTTT.

The V and J genes are TRBV5-5 and TRBJ1-2, with 8 bases identical to TRBD1. This CDR3 comprises 15 residues. After removal of 0 bases from V and 5 bases from J, the junction contained 6 bases not matched to a gene. Germline V lookup: CDR1 SGHKS, CDR2 YYEKEE (reference sequence). This CDR3 is CASSLDTRGLYGYTF. Written as DNA, the CDR3 is TGTGCCAGCAGCTTGGATACCAGGGGGCTGTATGGCTACACCTTC.

The chain has TRBV9 and TRBJ2-1; a possible D gene is TRBD2 (6 bases). The V end lost 0 bases, the J end lost 5 bases, and 12 bases lay between the germline ends. CDR3 length: 15 amino acids. The germline gives CDR1 SGDLS, CDR2 YYNGEE. The chain's CDR3 is CASSVGGGTDNEQFF. CDR3 sequence (DNA): TGTGCCAGCAGCGTAGGTGGGGGGACCGACAATGAGCAGTTCTTC. Full variable domain (outside the CDR3, taken from reference TRBV9 and TRBJ2-1): DSGVTQTPKHLITATGQRVTLRCSPRSGDLSVYWYQQSLDQGLQFLIQYYNGEERAKGNILERFSAQQFPDLHSELNLSSLELGDSALYFCASSVGGGTDNEQFFGPGTRLTVL.

This clone was counted a few times. The chain carries TRBV28 and TRBJ2-5; 7 bases map to TRBD2. This CDR3 comprises 17 residues. Germline lookup yields CDR1 MDHEN and CDR2 SYDVKM. V shed 3 bases and J 3 bases; nucleotides not matched to a gene: 13. This CDR3 reads CASSFGTTTLLEETQYF. The CDR3 DNA follows: TGTGCCAGCAGTTTCGGGACTACGACCCTCCTAGAAGAGACCCAGTACTTC. Full variable domain (outside the CDR3, taken from reference TRBV28 and TRBJ2-5): DVKVTQSSRYLVKRTGEKVFLECVQDMDHENMFWYRQDPGLGLRLIYFSYDVKMKEKGDIPEGYSVSREKKERFSLILESASTNQTSMYLCASSFGTTTLLEETQYFGPGTRLLVL.

CDR3 amino acids: CASSVEGTGVYEQYF. CDR3 sequence (DNA): TGTGCCAGCAGCGTAGAAGGGACAGGGGTCTACGAGCAGTACTTC. V gene TRBV9 combines with J gene TRBJ2-7; 10 bases line up with TRBD1. CDR1 and CDR2 from the germline V gene are SGDLS and YYNGEE. The CDR3 covers 15 residues. V dropped 0 bases and J dropped 3; count of bases not matched to a gene: 3.

The V gene is TRBV15, the J gene TRBJ1-5; the match to TRBD1 covers 8 bases. Germline assignment: CDR1 LNHNV and CDR2 YYDKDF (reference sequence). This CDR3 region has 14 residues. J was trimmed by 5 bases and V by 5 bases; bases with no gene match: 5. The CDR3 bases are TGTGCCACCAGCGCGGACAGGGAGTATCAGCCCCAGCATTTT. It specifies CATSADREYQPQHF.

The gene calls are TRBV28 and TRBJ1-4; TRBD1 matches at 8 bases. The CDR3 runs to 16 residues. The V and J ends lost 4 bases and 2 bases, in that order; junction bases with no gene match: 6. Per germline, CDR1 MDHEN and CDR2 SYDVKM. Here the CDR3 DNA reads TGTGCCAGCAGTTCGAAGACAGGGGCCACTAATGAAAAACTGTTTTTT. Amino acid sequence: CASSSKTGATNEKLFF.

V and J are TRBV6-5 and TRBJ2-7; 10 bases line up with TRBD2. The CDR3 loop spans 14 amino acids. Germline CDR1 MNHEY, CDR2 SVGAGI. V lost 5 bases and J lost 4; bases outside the gene matches: 5. CDR3 in DNA: TGTGCCAGCAGTGGGAGCGGGGGGGAATACGAGCAGTACGTC. Protein: CASSGSGGEYEQYV.

This clone was seen only a few times. This sequence joins TRBV25-1 and TRBJ2-3; a weak D match, TRBD1 (5 bases). Trimming stripped 3 bases from V and 0 bases from J, with 13 bases between. This CDR3 contains 16 residues. Germline CDR1 is MGHDK and CDR2 is SYGVNS. The CDR3 DNA sequence: TGTGCCAGCAGTGAGCCAGGGAAGGCAAGCACAGATACGCAGTATTTT. This codes for CASSEPGKASTDTQYF.